This section outlines one TCR beta chain sequence together with its context. The data derive from a study of T cell changes during pregnancy in multiple sclerosis. Sequencing was performed with immunoSEQ multiplex PCR; in TCRdb, only in-frame clones are kept and a portion is missing. In the table there are around 63,000 clones, 90% to 95% of which are singletons. The source was peripheral blood, collected after pregnancy. This TCR derives from a female donor with multiple sclerosis, enrolled in a pregnancy study.

The CDR3 region is CASSLGQGPSGNEQFF. In DNA form, the CDR3 reads TGCGCCAGCAGCTTGGGGCAGGGGCCTAGTGGGAATGAGCAGTTCTTC. V is TRBV5-1 and J is TRBJ2-1, with D perhaps matching TRBD1 (6 bases). Trimming removed 0 bases at V and 7 bases at J, with 17 bases between. CDR1 and CDR2 (germline): SGHRS, YFSETQ. This CDR3 has 16 amino acids.